The 29 T cell receptor beta chains given below trace back to one sample, sequenced in a study of CD8 T cells in Susac syndrome. Random-hexamer reverse transcription was applied to about 0.5 to 1 ug RNA. MiXCR, run by TCRdb on the immunoSEQ multiplex PCR reads, gives a single entry per CDR3 protein. The sample has 150,000 to 200,000 distinct CDR3 sequences, 90% to 95% seen once. The sample was CD4+ T cells from PBMCs. The source of these receptors is a human donor with Susac syndrome.

The chain couples TRBV2 to TRBJ1-1; TRBD1 matches 10 bases. CDR3 length: 15 amino acids. In germline, CDR1 is SNHLY, CDR2 FYNNEI. V gave up 9 bases and J gave up 5 bases; unmatched junction bases: 12. The CDR3 reads CASSGTGVGGTEAFF. The CDR3 DNA is TGTGCCAGTTCCGGGACAGGGGTTGGGGGAACTGAAGCTTTCTTT.

The chain recombines TRBV20-1 with TRBJ2-7, with D tentatively TRBD1 (6 bases). Trimming took off 5 bases at V and 3 bases at J, with 17 bases between the two ends. CDR1 DFQATT and CDR2 SNEGSKA come from the germline V gene (reference sequence). The CDR3 totals 14 residues. The DNA for the CDR3 is TGCAGTGCTCCTGGGGAGACAGGCCGCTACGAGCAGTACTTC. Encoded protein: CSAPGETGRYEQYF.

The chain is built from TRBV20-1 and TRBJ2-5; D is uncertain. CDR3 length equals 11 residues. Trimming pared 2 bases from V and 4 bases from J, leaving 5 bases between. The germline CDR1 and CDR2 sequences are DFQATT and SNEGSKA (reference sequence). CDR3: CSARWGETQYF. CDR3 coding DNA: TGCAGTGCTAGATGGGGAGAGACCCAGTACTTC.

J is TRBJ2-3 and V is TRBV5-1; 7 bases fit TRBD1. Germline V gene sequence: CDR1 SGHRS, CDR2 YFSETQ. This CDR3 contains 16 residues. J gave up 2 bases and V 0 bases, and 6 bases lay outside the gene matches. The CDR3 coding sequence is TGCGCCAGCAGCTTGGAGGGACAGCGCCCCACAGATACGCAGTATTTT. Translated, it gives CASSLEGQRPTDTQYF.

For the CDR3, the DNA is TGCAGTGCTGGGGGAGGGACGAAGGGCTACACCTTC. Residues: CSAGGGTKGYTF. This chain connects TRBV20-1 to TRBJ1-2; a weak D match, TRBD1 (5 bases). Germline V CDR1 and CDR2: DFQATT, SNEGSKA (reference sequence). V lost 5 bases and J 8 bases, leaving 15 bases between the germline ends. This CDR3 is 12 amino acids long.

The rearrangement links TRBV7-3 to TRBJ2-3; D might be TRBD1 (6 bases). V was pared by 1 base and J by 3 bases, with 14 bases between. The CDR3 runs 16 residues. CDR1 is SGHTA, CDR2 FQGTGA, per germline. The CDR3 sequence: CASSLNPRGVTDTQYF. In DNA form, the CDR3 reads TGTGCCAGCAGCTTAAATCCCAGGGGTGTTACAGATACGCAGTATTTT.

V gene TRBV25-1 combines with J gene TRBJ2-7, with 7 bases identical to TRBD1. CDR3 size: 15 residues. V gave up 2 bases and J gave up 2 bases; unmatched junction bases: 6. Germline CDR1 MGHDK, CDR2 SYGVNS. CDR3: CASSEAGQEAYEQYF. CDR3 sequence (DNA): TGTGCCAGCAGTGAAGCCGGACAGGAGGCCTACGAGCAGTACTTC.

This clonotype was seen just once. The chain carries TRBV20-1 and TRBJ1-5, with D uncertain. V was trimmed by 0 bases and J by 2 bases, leaving 5 bases between them. CDR3 length equals 13 residues. Germline CDR1 DFQATT, CDR2 SNEGSKA (reference sequence). As DNA, the CDR3 is TGCAGTGCTAGAGATGACCGCAATCAGCCCCAGCATTTT. It encodes CSARDDRNQPQHF.

J is TRBJ2-3 and V is TRBV30; D is possibly TRBD1 (5 bases). The germline CDR1 and CDR2 sequences are GTSNPN and SVGIG (reference sequence). V shed 5 bases and J shed 2 bases, with 14 bases lying between them. This CDR3 is 14 amino acids long. The CDR3 is CAWGPRTHTDTQYF. The CDR3 DNA follows: TGTGCCTGGGGTCCACGGACACACACAGATACGCAGTATTTT.

The V call is TRBV5-1, the J call TRBJ2-7; perhaps TRBD2 as D (6 bases). The germline V and J ends were trimmed by 0 bases and 4 bases, with 11 bases remaining between them. CDR3 length equals 14 residues. Germline V gene sequence: CDR1 SGHRS, CDR2 YFSETQ. CDR3 amino acids: CASSLGGGFYEQYF. CDR3 nucleotide sequence: TGCGCCAGCAGCTTGGGAGGAGGGTTTTACGAGCAGTACTTC. The full variable domain, its missing parts supplied by reference TRBV5-1 and TRBJ2-7, is KAGVTQTPRYLIKTRGQQVTLSCSPISGHRSVSWYQQTPGQGLQFLFEYFSETQRNKGNFPGRFSGRQFSNSRSEMNVSTLELGDSALYLCASSLGGGFYEQYFGPGTRLTVT.

The V call is TRBV29-1, the J call TRBJ1-2; weak D call: TRBD1 (6 bases). V lost 5 bases and J 5 bases, leaving 12 bases between the germline ends. The CDR3 has 12 amino acids. Germline V gene data show CDR1 as SQVTM and CDR2 as ANQGSEA. The CDR3 here is CSVLDGQYGYTF. CDR3 nucleotides: TGCAGCGTTTTGGATGGACAGTATGGCTACACCTTC.

V and J are TRBV4-1 and TRBJ1-2; 9 positions match TRBD1. Germline CDR1 MGHRA, CDR2 YSYEKL. Unmatched junction bases numbered 4, after V lost 1 base and J lost 7 bases. The CDR3 length is 14 residues. The CDR3 loop reads CASSQGTGVGGYTF. CDR3 nucleotide sequence: TGCGCCAGCAGCCAAGGGACAGGGGTCGGTGGCTACACCTTC.

The CDR3 region has the DNA TGTGCCAGCAGCTTAGGGGGGACTAGCTATGGCTACACCTTC. Amino acids: CASSLGGTSYGYTF. The chain couples TRBV7-8 to TRBJ1-2; maybe TRBD1 (5 bases). The V and J ends lost 1 base and 4 bases respectively, with 10 bases between them. Germline CDR1 reads SGHVS; CDR2 reads FQNEAQ. The CDR3 spans 14 residues. Looking up the rest from reference TRBV7-8 and TRBJ1-2 gives the full variable domain: GAGVSQSPRYKVAKRGQDVALRCDPISGHVSLFWYQQALGQGPEFLTYFQNEAQLDKSGLPSDRFFAERPEGSVSTLKIQRTQQEDSAVYLCASSLGGTSYGYTFGSGTRLTVV.

In its sample, this clonotype was seen once. The genes are TRBV29-1 and TRBJ1-5, with 11 bases lining up with TRBD1. V dropped 6 bases and J dropped 6; count of bases not matched to a gene: 4. There are 13 residues in the CDR3. In germline, CDR1 is SQVTM, CDR2 ANQGSEA. For the CDR3, the DNA is TGCAGCGTGGGACAGGGGGAGCTTCAGCCCCAGCATTTT. It specifies CSVGQGELQPQHF.

This chain connects TRBV5-4 to TRBJ2-5; TRBD2 aligns across 7 bases. The CDR3 covers 14 residues. V was clipped by 0 bases and J by 6 bases; unmatched bases: 5. CDR1 and CDR2 from the germline V gene are SGHNT and YYREEE (reference sequence). The DNA of the CDR3 is TGTGCCAGCAGCTTGGCGCGGGGGACGAAGACCCAGTACTTC. It specifies CASSLARGTKTQYF.

The rearrangement joins TRBV20-1 to TRBJ1-6, with D perhaps TRBD1 (6 bases). Per germline, CDR1 DFQATT and CDR2 SNEGSKA (reference sequence). The CDR3 is made up of 14 amino acids. Trimming stripped 1 base from V and 13 bases from J, with 17 bases between. The CDR3: CSARGGGGPSPLHF. In DNA form, the CDR3 reads TGCAGTGCTAGAGGGGGGGGCGGGCCGAGTCCCCTCCACTTT.

The chain joins TRBV27 to TRBJ2-7; D not certain. The CDR3 runs to 12 residues. Germline V gene data show CDR1 as MNHEY and CDR2 as SMNVEV (reference sequence). Trimming left V 3 bases short and J 4 bases short, with 7 bases between. For the CDR3, the DNA is TGTGCCAGCAGTTTTATGGGGTACGAGCAGTACTTC. It codes for CASSFMGYEQYF.

This clonotype was seen just once. This chain uses TRBV12-3 or TRBV12-4 with TRBJ1-2; D remains unclear. V lost 8 bases, J lost 0 bases, and 13 bases lay in between. The CDR3 totals 14 residues. CDR3 sequence reads: CASGPYPTNYGYTF. DNA for the CDR3: TGTGCCAGCGGACCGTATCCTACTAACTATGGCTACACCTTC.

This clonotype was seen only a few times. The chain uses TRBV9 and TRBJ2-1; D not resolved. Trimming stripped 0 bases from V and 4 bases from J, with 5 bases between. The length of the CDR3 is 13 residues. Germline CDR1 SGDLS, CDR2 YYNGEE. The CDR3 spells CASSVEQYNEQFF. The CDR3 nucleotides are TGTGCCAGCAGCGTAGAGCAGTACAATGAGCAGTTCTTC.

V and J are TRBV2 and TRBJ2-3, with TRBD1 matching over 8 bases. CDR1 is SNHLY and CDR2 is FYNNEI in the germline V gene. CDR3 length: 14 residues. Germline trimming cut 4 bases from V and 4 bases from J; bases unmatched to any gene: 4. CDR3 sequence: CASSGDRSPDTQYF. Written as DNA, the CDR3 is TGTGCCAGCAGTGGGGACAGGAGCCCAGATACGCAGTATTTT.

In DNA, the CDR3 is TGTGCCAGCAGTTTAGCACAGGGGGCAACCGGGGAGCTGTTTTTT. This gives the protein CASSLAQGATGELFF. The rearrangement links TRBV12-3 or TRBV12-4 to TRBJ2-2; 9 bases match TRBD1. V was pared by 0 bases and J by 5 bases, with 1 base of the junction left unmatched. The CDR3 is made up of 15 amino acids.

The V gene is TRBV4-3, the J gene TRBJ2-2; tentative D call: TRBD1 (6 bases). This CDR3 has 16 amino acids. V was clipped by 1 base and J by 2 bases, with 11 bases between them. From germline, CDR1 is LGHNA and CDR2 YSLEER. CDR3 protein: CASSQGQALNTGELFF. For the CDR3, the DNA is TGCGCCAGCAGCCAAGGACAGGCTCTTAACACCGGGGAGCTGTTTTTT.

V gene TRBV11-2 combines with J gene TRBJ2-5; a possible D gene is TRBD2 (5 bases). The CDR3 is 14 amino acids. CDR1 and CDR2 from the germline V gene are SGHAT and FQNNGV. Between the trimmed V and J ends, which lost 1 base and 5 bases, there was a span of 11 bases. The CDR3 reads CASSLAGTGETQYF. The CDR3 nucleotides read TGTGCCAGCAGCTTAGCCGGAACGGGGGAGACCCAGTACTTC.

The rearrangement links TRBV20-1 to TRBJ1-5, with TRBD1 identical over 7 bases. The CDR3 sequence is 16 residues long. Per germline, CDR1 DFQATT and CDR2 SNEGSKA (reference sequence). V lost 0 bases and J lost 2; bases outside the gene matches: 7. The DNA for the CDR3 is TGCAGTGCTAGAGATCTCCGTCAGGGGGGCAATCAGCCCCAGCATTTT. Its protein product is CSARDLRQGGNQPQHF.

CDR3: CSARRADGTDTQYF. In DNA, the CDR3 is TGCAGTGCTAGAAGGGCGGACGGGACGGATACGCAGTATTTT. This sequence joins TRBV20-1 and TRBJ2-3; D tentatively reads TRBD1 or TRBD2 (5 bases each). In germline, CDR1 is DFQATT, CDR2 SNEGSKA (reference sequence). V was clipped by 2 bases and J by 6 bases, with 15 bases between them. This CDR3 is built from 14 residues.

The genes are TRBV5-1 and TRBJ2-3; 7 bases are a match to TRBD2. The CDR3 loop spans 14 amino acids. After removal of 7 bases from V and 2 bases from J, the junction contained 7 bases not matched to a gene. Germline V gives CDR1 SGHRS, CDR2 YFSETQ. As DNA, the CDR3 is TGCGCCAGCGCTAGCGGCGGCTACACAGATACGCAGTATTTT. Translated: CASASGGYTDTQYF.

The chain combines TRBV7-2 with TRBJ2-3, with TRBD2 matching 8 bases. CDR3 size: 18 residues. Looked up from germline, CDR1 is SGHTA and CDR2 is FQGNSA. J lost 0 bases, V lost 2 bases, and 10 bases had no gene match. In nucleotides, the CDR3 is TGTGCCAGCAGCTTAAGGTTAAGCGGGGGCTCTAGCACAGATACGCAGTATTTT. It is translated as CASSLRLSGGSSTDTQYF.

V usage is TRBV6-5 and J usage is TRBJ2-3; 8 bases map to TRBD2. From germline, CDR1 is MNHEY and CDR2 SVGAGI. V lost 4 bases, J lost 3 bases, and 6 bases stayed unmatched. The CDR3 length is 15 residues. The CDR3 sequence: CASSSRGGWTDTQYF. The CDR3, as DNA: TGTGCCAGCAGTTCTCGCGGGGGGTGGACAGATACGCAGTATTTT.

The gene calls are TRBV20-1 and TRBJ1-1, with D unclear. V dropped 2 bases and J dropped 7 bases, with 20 bases sitting between them. Germline lookup yields CDR1 DFQATT and CDR2 SNEGSKA (reference sequence). There are 15 residues in the CDR3. The CDR3 region has the DNA TGCAGTGCTAGACCGACGGGGAGACCGACGGTTGAAGCTTTCTTT. Translated, it gives CSARPTGRPTVEAFF.